These 23 T cell receptor beta chains originate from one sample sequenced in a study of regulatory dendritic cells for organ transplantation. Profiling relied on immunoSEQ multiplex PCR, and the TCRdb table lists in-frame clones only, not all of them. The sample holds 30,000 or so clones, roughly 80% seen once. Material: naive CD4+ T cells from blood. The subset is: CD45RA+ naive T cells. The source is a human donor in good health.

The genes are TRBV19 and TRBJ1-5, with a weak D call TRBD1 (6 bases). V shed 3 bases and J shed 7 bases, with 13 bases lying between them. Per germline, CDR1 LNHDA and CDR2 SQIVND (reference sequence). The CDR3 has 14 amino acids. The CDR3 bases are TGTGCCAGTAGTATGGGGGGGGCAGAGCAGCCCCAGCATTTT. Translation gives CASSMGGAEQPQHF.

The V and J genes are TRBV5-4 and TRBJ2-3, with D maybe TRBD1 (6 bases). The germline V and J ends were trimmed by 3 bases and 1 base, with 9 bases remaining between them. Germline CDR1 reads SGHNT; CDR2 reads YYREEE (reference sequence). The length of the CDR3 is 14 residues. CDR3 nucleotides: TGTGCCAGCAGCTCACGACAGGGCACAGATACGCAGTATTTT. This gives the protein CASSSRQGTDTQYF.

The chain employs TRBV6-5 and TRBJ1-1; tentatively, D is TRBD1 (6 bases). The V gene's germline CDR1 is MNHEY and CDR2 SVGAGI. Trimming removed 0 bases at V and 3 bases at J, with 14 bases between. The CDR3 loop spans 16 amino acids. The CDR3 DNA is TGTGCCAGCAGTTACTCGTGGGGGCACCTCGACACTGAAGCTTTCTTT. Protein product: CASSYSWGHLDTEAFF.

The rearrangement links TRBV7-2 to TRBJ2-6, with D hard to call. The CDR3 has 16 residues. Germline assignment: CDR1 SGHTA and CDR2 FQGNSA. The V gene lost 1 base and the J gene lost 0 bases, with 7 bases spanning the gap. In nucleotides, the CDR3 is TGTGCCAGCAGCTTAGTTTCCAGCTCTGGGGCCAACGTCCTGACTTTC. This encodes CASSLVSSSGANVLTF.

J is TRBJ1-4 and V is TRBV9; perhaps TRBD1 as D (6 bases). V was trimmed by 1 base and J by 8 bases, leaving 12 bases between them. CDR1 SGDLS and CDR2 YYNGEE come from the germline V gene. This CDR3 is built from 14 residues. CDR3 in DNA: TGTGCCAGCAGCGTAAGCCCGACAGGCGAAAAACTGTTTTTT. Translation gives CASSVSPTGEKLFF.

The rearrangement joins TRBV6-5 to TRBJ2-3; 9 bases are a match to TRBD1. CDR1 MNHEY and CDR2 SVGAGI come from the germline V gene. The CDR3 is 14 residues long. V was pared by 6 bases and J by 6 bases, with 7 bases of the junction left unmatched. This chain's CDR3 is CASSHRGRGDTQYF. The CDR3 bases are TGTGCCAGCAGCCACAGGGGGCGCGGGGATACGCAGTATTTT.

V and J are TRBV6-1 and TRBJ2-7; 11 bases map to TRBD1. The length of the CDR3 is 15 residues. In germline, CDR1 is MNHNS, CDR2 SASEGT. V lost 4 bases, J lost 2 bases, and 4 bases stayed unmatched. CDR3 in DNA: TGTGCCAGCAGTGGCCGGGACAGGGGGGCCTACGAGCAGTACTTC. This encodes CASSGRDRGAYEQYF.

The rearrangement links TRBV5-1 to TRBJ2-5; 11 bases match TRBD1. From germline, CDR1 is SGHRS and CDR2 YFSETQ. Trimming took 4 bases from V and 4 from J; bases not matched to a gene: 3. The CDR3 extends over 14 amino acids. This chain's CDR3 is CASSGQGAGETQYF. DNA of the CDR3: TGCGCCAGCAGCGGACAGGGGGCTGGAGAGACCCAGTACTTC.

The chain is built from TRBV6-1 and TRBJ2-1; D call uncertain. Trimming took 5 bases from V and 5 from J, leaving 7 bases between them. The CDR3 loop spans 12 amino acids. CDR1 is MNHNS, CDR2 SASEGT, per germline. The chain's CDR3 is CASSFPDNEQFF. Written as DNA, the CDR3 is TGTGCCAGCAGTTTCCCCGACAATGAGCAGTTCTTC.

The chain links TRBV7-2 to TRBJ1-4, with D maybe TRBD1 (5 bases). CDR1 and CDR2 (germline): SGHTA, FQGNSA. V was cut by 3 bases and J by 2 bases, with 10 bases left in between. This CDR3 is built from 15 residues. The CDR3 coding sequence is TGTGCCAGCAGCTTCCAGGGAACGACTAATGAAAAACTGTTTTTT. This translates into CASSFQGTTNEKLFF. Full variable domain (outside the CDR3, taken from reference TRBV7-2 and TRBJ1-4): GAGVSQSPSNKVTEKGKDVELRCDPISGHTALYWYRQSLGQGLEFLIYFQGNSAPDKSGLPSDRFSAERTGGSVSTLTIQRTQQEDSAVYLCASSFQGTTNEKLFFGSGTQLSVL.

V gene TRBV6-1 combines with J gene TRBJ1-6, with 7 bases fitting TRBD1. J lost 6 bases, V lost 3 bases, and 5 bases had no gene match. The germline V gene encodes CDR1 MNHNS and CDR2 SASEGT. This CDR3 contains 15 residues. The CDR3 sequence is CASSDLDRTNSPLHF. CDR3 DNA: TGTGCCAGCAGTGACCTGGACAGGACTAATTCACCCCTCCACTTT.

This clone came up once. The chain is built from TRBV7-2 and TRBJ2-7, with TRBD2 matching 16 bases. Looked up from germline, CDR1 is SGHTA and CDR2 is FQGNSA. The CDR3 runs 17 residues. The V gene end was trimmed by 4 bases and the J gene end by 4 bases; junction bases not matched to a gene: 7. CDR3 loop: CASSSGTSGGARYEQYF. The CDR3 DNA follows: TGTGCCAGCAGCTCCGGGACTAGCGGGGGGGCAAGATACGAGCAGTACTTC.

The chain has TRBV7-2 and TRBJ2-1; 8 nucleotides match TRBD2. V dropped 2 bases and J dropped 7; count of bases not matched to a gene: 7. CDR3 length: 15 residues. Looked up from germline, CDR1 is SGHTA and CDR2 is FQGNSA. The CDR3 DNA reads TGTGCCAGCAGCTTATGGGCGGGGGGAGGAAATGAGCAGTTCTTC. Amino acids: CASSLWAGGGNEQFF. The whole variable domain, remainder taken from reference TRBV7-2 and TRBJ2-1, is GAGVSQSPSNKVTEKGKDVELRCDPISGHTALYWYRQSLGQGLEFLIYFQGNSAPDKSGLPSDRFSAERTGGSVSTLTIQRTQQEDSAVYLCASSLWAGGGNEQFFGPGTRLTVL.

V and J are TRBV12-5 and TRBJ1-3; D is unclear. The germline V gene encodes CDR1 LGHNT and CDR2 FRNRAP. CDR3 length equals 13 residues. V gave up 3 bases and J gave up 4 bases, with 7 bases separating them. Here the CDR3 DNA reads TGTGCTAGTGGTTTAATGGGCGGAAACACCATATATTTT. Its translation is CASGLMGGNTIYF.

The V and J genes are TRBV7-3 and TRBJ2-5; 7 nucleotides match TRBD1. This CDR3 has 15 residues. J gave up 5 bases and V 5 bases, and 11 bases lay outside the gene matches. Germline lookup yields CDR1 SGHTA and CDR2 FQGTGA. This CDR3 reads CASSIQPGQAETQYF. The CDR3 DNA follows: TGTGCCAGCAGCATACAGCCTGGACAGGCGGAGACCCAGTACTTC.

Only a few counts were recorded for this clone. The gene calls are TRBV27 and TRBJ2-2; 7 nucleotides align to TRBD1. The CDR3 is 15 amino acids. Germline CDR1 is MNHEY and CDR2 is SMNVEV (reference sequence). The J segment lost 6 bases and the V segment lost 2 bases, leaving 6 bases of the junction unmatched. The DNA for the CDR3 is TGTGCCAGCAGTTTAAGGGGGCGGGTTGCCGGGGAGCTGTTTTTT. Protein sequence: CASSLRGRVAGELFF.

This rearrangement joins TRBV7-8 to TRBJ1-1, with 7 bases identical to TRBD1. The CDR3 totals 17 residues. Germline assignment: CDR1 SGHVS and CDR2 FQNEAQ. V gave up 4 bases and J gave up 13 bases; unmatched junction bases: 24. CDR3 in amino acids: CASSSRQGSLGSDGGFF. Here the CDR3 DNA reads TGTGCCAGCAGCTCCCGACAGGGTAGTCTGGGTTCCGACGGAGGTTTCTTT.

V is TRBV2 and J is TRBJ1-2; the D is unclear. Per germline, CDR1 SNHLY and CDR2 FYNNEI. The CDR3 contains 13 residues. Trimming pared 7 bases from V and 3 bases from J, leaving 12 bases between. The CDR3 sequence: CASKNEGDYGYTF. CDR3 DNA sequence: TGTGCCAGCAAAAACGAGGGCGACTATGGCTACACCTTC.

This clone was seen just once. This chain joins TRBV6-6 and TRBJ1-1; the D is unclear. CDR1 is MNHNY, CDR2 SVGAGI, per germline (reference sequence). Between the trimmed V and J ends, which lost 4 bases and 1 base, there was a span of 16 bases. The CDR3 sequence is 16 residues long. In DNA form, the CDR3 reads TGTGCCAGCAGTTGGGGTGGAGGAGTGACGAACACTGAAGCTTTCTTT. It encodes CASSWGGGVTNTEAFF.

The chain carries TRBV18 and TRBJ1-1; TRBD1 is a possible D gene (5 bases). Trimming removed 4 bases from V and 5 bases from J, with 20 bases in between. CDR1 KGHSH and CDR2 LQKENI come from the germline V gene. The CDR3 is made up of 16 amino acids. The CDR3 DNA sequence: TGTGCCAGCTCACAGGGACTCCCCGCCCGCGGAACTGAAGCTTTCTTT. Its translation is CASSQGLPARGTEAFF.

V usage is TRBV7-9 and J usage is TRBJ1-5, with D possibly matching TRBD1 (5 bases). The CDR3 is made up of 13 amino acids. Germline loops: CDR1 SEHNR, CDR2 FQNEAQ (reference sequence). Trimming pared 1 base from V and 6 bases from J, leaving 7 bases between. CDR3 sequence (DNA): TGTGCCAGCAGCTTAGGGACAACTCAGCCCCAGCATTTT. It encodes CASSLGTTQPQHF.

The rearrangement links TRBV19 to TRBJ1-6; the match to TRBD1 covers 8 bases. The CDR3 totals 16 residues. V lost 5 bases, J lost 5 bases, and 8 bases stayed unmatched. Per germline, CDR1 LNHDA and CDR2 SQIVND (reference sequence). The CDR3 DNA reads as TGTGCCAGTAGTCTACTCCGGACAGGGAATAATTCACCCCTCCACTTT. Its translation: CASSLLRTGNNSPLHF.

The chain joins TRBV11-3 to TRBJ1-3; 7 bases are shared with TRBD1. Germline V lookup: CDR1 SGHNT, CDR2 YENEEA. V trimming: 5 bases; J trimming: 2 bases; junction bases outside the gene matches: 6. This CDR3 comprises 15 residues. The chain's CDR3 is CASSQDRATGNTIYF. In DNA form, the CDR3 reads TGTGCCAGCAGCCAAGACAGGGCGACTGGAAACACCATATATTTT. Filled out from reference TRBV11-3 and TRBJ1-3, the complete variable domain reads EAGVVQSPRYKIIEKKQPVAFWCNPISGHNTLYWYLQNLGQGPELLIRYENEEAVDDSQLPKDRFSAERLKGVDSTLKIQPAELGDSAVYLCASSQDRATGNTIYFGEGSWLTVV.